These 14 T cell receptor beta chains were all obtained from the same sample, sequenced in a study of neoadjuvant anti-PD-1 for oral cavity cancer (dated by TCRdb to about 2021). Libraries were constructed by the immunoSEQ multiplex PCR assay. This is the immuneACCESS table as TCRdb keeps it, with only in-frame sequences that have V and J called. A part of the clones is gone; compared with another copy, unresolved V genes explain less than half, and the rest is unexplained. Across this sample there are 9,500 to 12,000 clones, with 52% seen only once. The ten largest clones add up to around a quarter of the sample. Reading the label with the study, this specimen's time point is: before neoadjuvant nivolumab. Sequencing used tumor tissue, obtained before nivolumab (anti-PD-1) treatment. The source is a person between 35 and 79 years old with oral cavity squamous cell carcinoma.

This clone showed up just once. A junction boundary mismatches the germline segment, possibly from a read error. This chain joins TRBV4-1 and TRBJ2-6; D unclear. Germline CDR1 is MGHRA and CDR2 is YSYEKL. The length of the CDR3 is 16 residues. The CDR3 bases are TGTGCCAGCAGCCAAGATCAAAACTCTGGGGCCAACGTCCTGACTTTC. Translation gives CASSQDQNSGANVLTF.

The chain carries TRBV5-4 and TRBJ1-1; no firm D call. The CDR3 covers 12 residues. The V gene's germline CDR1 is SGHNT and CDR2 YYREEE (reference sequence). Trimming pared 2 bases from V and 5 bases from J, leaving 7 bases between. In DNA, the CDR3 is TGTGCCAGCAGCTTAGGATTGACTGAAGCTTTCTTT. It encodes CASSLGLTEAFF. The entire variable domain, with the rest obtained from reference TRBV5-4 and TRBJ1-1, is as follows: ETGVTQSPTHLIKTRGQQVTLRCSSQSGHNTVSWYQQALGQGPQFIFQYYREEENGRGNFPPRFSGLQFPNYSSELNVNALELDDSALYLCASSLGLTEAFFGQGTRLTVV.

The chain links TRBV28 to TRBJ1-5; 11 nucleotides align to TRBD1. Per the germline V gene, CDR1 is MDHEN and CDR2 is SYDVKM. The CDR3 is 15 residues long. The ends lost 3 bases at V and 4 bases at J; junction bases unmatched: 2. CDR3: CASSFGTGGNQPQHF. The CDR3 DNA reads as TGTGCCAGCAGTTTCGGGACAGGGGGAAATCAGCCCCAGCATTTT.

The chain employs TRBV9 and TRBJ2-2, with a tentative D call TRBD1 (5 bases). Germline V CDR1 and CDR2: SGDLS, YYNGEE. V was pared by 0 bases and J by 3 bases, with 18 bases between. This CDR3 has 18 residues. CDR3 amino acids: CASSVATRQGPYTGELFF. As DNA, the CDR3 is TGTGCCAGCAGCGTAGCTACGAGGCAGGGTCCGTACACCGGGGAGCTGTTTTTT.

As DNA, the CDR3 is TGTGCCACCAGCAGAGGGACAGAGAATCAGCCCCAGCATTTT. Translation: CATSRGTENQPQHF. The chain has TRBV15 and TRBJ1-5; D possibly corresponds to TRBD1 (6 bases). The CDR3 runs 14 residues. The germline V gene encodes CDR1 LNHNV and CDR2 YYDKDF (reference sequence). Trimming took off 1 base at V and 4 bases at J, with 8 bases between the two ends.

A few counts support this clone. CDR3 amino acids: CASSLYPGGRETQYF. The CDR3, as DNA: TGTGCCAGCAGCTTGTACCCGGGGGGGAGGGAGACCCAGTACTTC. The V and J genes are TRBV5-6 and TRBJ2-5, with 8 bases fitting TRBD2. V was pared by 1 base and J by 5 bases, with 7 bases of the junction left unmatched. The CDR3 is made up of 15 amino acids. Germline-derived CDR1 and CDR2 are SGHDT and YYEEEE.

The chain carries TRBV5-1 and TRBJ2-2; perhaps TRBD2 as D (6 bases). Germline loops: CDR1 SGHRS, CDR2 YFSETQ. The CDR3 length is 13 residues. The germline V and J ends were trimmed by 2 bases and 7 bases, with 9 bases remaining between them. The DNA for the CDR3 is TGCGCCAGCAGCTTCCAGGGAGGCGGGGAGCTGTTTTTT. Its protein is CASSFQGGGELFF.

The table lists this clone with a few counts. The rearrangement links TRBV5-1 to TRBJ2-6, with D unclear. Trimming left V 0 bases short and J 0 bases short, with 10 bases between. The CDR3 has 17 residues. The germline gives CDR1 SGHRS, CDR2 YFSETQ. CDR3 region: CASSLAGVFSGANVLTF. CDR3 DNA: TGCGCCAGCAGCTTGGCAGGCGTATTCTCTGGGGCCAACGTCCTGACTTTC.

The V call is TRBV4-3, the J call TRBJ1-1; D unresolved. Deletions cut 2 bases from V and 0 bases from J, with 4 bases between. Germline CDR1 and CDR2: LGHNA and YSLEER. The CDR3 totals 13 residues. The CDR3 region has the DNA TGCGCCAGCAGCCAAATTCTGAACACTGAAGCTTTCTTT. This gives the protein CASSQILNTEAFF.

This chain links TRBV7-2 with TRBJ1-6; a possible D gene is TRBD1 (5 bases). The V end was cut by 6 bases, the J end by 7 bases, with 16 bases between. Germline V gives CDR1 SGHTA, CDR2 FQGNSA. The length of the CDR3 is 15 residues. The CDR3 reads CASSVPGRTNSPLHF. In DNA form, the CDR3 reads TGTGCCAGCAGTGTACCGGGACGGACGAATTCACCCCTCCACTTT.

By sample fraction, this clone is medium-sized. The chain is built from TRBV7-2 and TRBJ2-7; possible D gene TRBD1, 6 bases. V lost 1 base to trimming and J lost 5 bases, with 12 bases between them. Germline CDR1 reads SGHTA; CDR2 reads FQGNSA. The CDR3 loop spans 14 amino acids. Here the CDR3 DNA reads TGTGCCAGCAGCTTAGAGGCTAGGGGGAACGAGCAGTACTTC. It translates to CASSLEARGNEQYF.

V usage is TRBV6-5 and J usage is TRBJ1-4; D is unclear. Per germline, CDR1 MNHEY and CDR2 SVGAGI. This CDR3 comprises 13 residues. Trimming cost V 6 bases and J 8 bases, with 13 bases left between them. The CDR3 protein is CASRPIALEKLFF. DNA of the CDR3: TGTGCCAGCAGGCCAATCGCCCTCGAAAAACTGTTTTTT.

Only a few counts were recorded for this clone. The chain links TRBV6-1 to TRBJ1-1; D not certain. V was pared by 7 bases and J by 6 bases, with 15 bases between. CDR1 is MNHNS, CDR2 SASEGT, per germline. The CDR3 is 13 amino acids. CDR3 coding DNA: TGTGCCAGCAAGTACACCGTTTCAGCTGAAGCTTTCTTT. It codes for CASKYTVSAEAFF.

V usage is TRBV7-2 and J usage is TRBJ2-7, with TRBD1 matching over 12 bases. Per germline, CDR1 SGHTA and CDR2 FQGNSA. V shed 5 bases and J 5 bases; nucleotides not matched to a gene: 7. The CDR3 loop spans 15 amino acids. The CDR3 region has the DNA TGTGCCAGCAGCCTAACCGGGACAGGGGGCAACGAGCAGTACTTC. Its protein is CASSLTGTGGNEQYF.